These T cell receptor beta chains were read from a single sample in a study of blood T cell repertoires in COVID-19. Assay: immunoSEQ multiplex PCR; the TCRdb copy retains only in-frame clones and omits some. The table includes under 400,000 clones, around 87% detected once. Material: PBMCs or T cells enriched from blood (not recorded which). The origin of the receptors is a man aged 35-49 years in a cohort exposed to, infected with or recovered from COVID-19 (not recorded which). The CDR3 runs from the conserved cysteine through the conserved F or W. The D gene is left open where the match is weak. Not every row has a clone size; where given, it reads once, few, many or a size class.

V	size	length	J	D	CDR3	DNA
TRBV29-1	once	13	TRBJ2-6	-	CSASGAGANVLTF	TGCAGCGCATCAGGGGCTGGGGCCAACGTCCTGACTTTC
TRBV30	-	14	TRBJ1-3	-	CAWEDSGAGNTIYF	TGTGCCTGGGAGGACAGCGGAGCTGGAAACACCATATATTTT
TRBV29-1	-	11	TRBJ2-1	TRBD1	CSVMTGLSQFF	TGCAGCGTGATGACAGGGCTTTCGCAGTTCTTC
TRBV19	-	15	TRBJ2-7	TRBD1	CASSPLGTALDEQYF	TGTGCCAGTAGTCCTTTGGGGACAGCTCTCGACGAGCAGTACTTC
TRBV24-1	once	16	TRBJ2-1	TRBD1	CATSDAGTGAYNEQFF	TGTGCCACCAGTGACGCCGGGACAGGGGCCTACAATGAGCAGTTCTTC
TRBV5-1	once	14	TRBJ2-7	TRBD2	CASSLGGLATEQYF	TGCGCCAGCAGCTTGGGAGGACTAGCCACGGAGCAGTACTTC
TRBV5-1	-	16	TRBJ2-2	TRBD2	CASSASGGRVTGELFF	TGCGCCAGCAGCGCGTCGGGCGGGAGGGTCACCGGGGAGCTGTTTTTT
TRBV2	-	14	TRBJ2-3	-	CASKGGHLAGAQYF	TGTGCCAGCAAAGGAGGGCACTTGGCTGGGGCGCAGTATTTT
TRBV27	once	14	TRBJ2-7	-	CASSSYRESYEQYF	TGTGCCAGCAGTTCCTACAGGGAGTCCTACGAGCAGTACTTC
TRBV5-1	-	14	TRBJ2-7	-	CASSLGRASYEQYF	TGCGCCAGCAGCTTGGGCAGGGCCTCCTACGAGCAGTACTTC
TRBV5-1	-	14	TRBJ1-1	-	CASSYRTVNTEAFF	TGCGCCAGCAGCTACCGGACAGTCAACACTGAAGCTTTCTTT
TRBV5-1	-	16	TRBJ1-2	-	CASSLAEGTANYGYTF	TGCGCCAGCAGCTTAGCGGAAGGGACTGCTAACTATGGCTACACCTTC
TRBV18	once	18	TRBJ2-2	TRBD1	CASSRQFLTGPNTGELFF	TGTGCCAGCTCACGTCAGTTCTTGACAGGGCCGAACACCGGGGAGCTGTTTTTT
TRBV27	few	14	TRBJ2-6	-	CASSPLSGANVLTF	TGTGCCAGCAGTCCTCTCTCTGGGGCCAACGTCCTGACTTTC
TRBV10-3	-	16	TRBJ2-1	TRBD2	CAISGVGRAATNEQFF	TGTGCCATCAGTGGGGTCGGGAGGGCCGCTACCAATGAGCAGTTCTTC
TRBV6-1	-	14	TRBJ2-7	TRBD2	CASSEMSAGYEQYF	TGTGCCAGCAGTGAAATGTCAGCGGGATACGAGCAGTACTTC
TRBV30	-	15	TRBJ2-5	TRBD2	CAWSVLAGVGETQYF	TGTGCCTGGAGTGTACTAGCGGGAGTAGGAGAGACCCAGTACTTC
TRBV29-1	-	15	TRBJ2-7	-	CSVTRTLTRSYEQYF	TGCAGCGTCACTCGGACTTTGACTCGCTCCTACGAGCAGTACTTC
TRBV5-4	-	18	TRBJ2-2	TRBD1	CASSSGTALKGNTGELFF	TGTGCCAGCAGCTCGGGGACAGCCCTAAAGGGGAACACCGGGGAGCTGTTTTTT
TRBV18	-	15	TRBJ1-1	TRBD1	CASSPGQGVNTEAFF	TGTGCCAGCTCACCGGGACAGGGGGTGAACACTGAAGCTTTCTTT
TRBV6-5	-	14	TRBJ1-1	-	CASSTPEMNTEAFF	TGTGCCAGCAGCACACCAGAAATGAACACTGAAGCTTTCTTT
TRBV2	once	16	TRBJ1-5	TRBD1	CASKYSAGGNNQPQHF	TGTGCCAGCAAGTATTCGGCAGGGGGAAACAATCAGCCCCAGCATTTT
TRBV6-5	-	14	TRBJ1-2	TRBD1	CASSYAGGGYGYTF	TGTGCCAGCAGTTACGCAGGGGGCGGCTATGGCTACACCTTC
TRBV2	-	13	TRBJ2-7	TRBD1	CASSDRGRSEQYF	TGTGCCAGCAGTGACAGGGGGCGATCCGAGCAGTACTTC
TRBV5-1	-	15	TRBJ2-5	TRBD2	CASSRRTSGIETQYF	TGCGCCAGCAGCAGAAGGACTAGCGGGATTGAGACCCAGTACTTC
TRBV28	-	13	TRBJ2-1	-	CARLVNPGNEQFF	TGTGCCAGATTAGTCAACCCCGGCAATGAGCAGTTCTTC
TRBV5-1	-	14	TRBJ1-2	-	CASSLARESDGYTF	TGCGCCAGCAGCTTGGCCAGGGAAAGCGATGGCTACACCTTC
TRBV11-2	-	15	TRBJ1-6	TRBD1	CASSLSDTGGSPLHF	TGTGCCAGCAGCTTATCCGATACAGGGGGTTCACCCCTCCACTTT
TRBV27	-	15	TRBJ1-3	-	CASALAQGIGNTIYF	TGTGCCAGCGCCCTTGCCCAGGGCATCGGAAACACCATATATTTT
TRBV6-2/TRBV6-3	-	15	TRBJ1-5	TRBD1	CASSPGGAGNQPQHF	TGTGCCAGCAGCCCAGGGGGGGCTGGCAATCAGCCCCAGCATTTT
TRBV27	-	13	TRBJ1-6	TRBD1	CASSLWGQGPLHF	TGTGCCAGCAGTTTATGGGGACAGGGACCCCTCCACTTT
TRBV19	-	15	TRBJ1-5	-	CASSNQGPSNQPQHF	TGTGCCAGTAGTAACCAGGGTCCCAGCAATCAGCCCCAGCATTTT
TRBV2	-	14	TRBJ2-5	-	CASSGGAMGETQYF	TGTGCCAGCAGTGGCGGGGCAATGGGAGAGACCCAGTACTTC
TRBV25-1	-	16	TRBJ2-3	-	CASSDGLDKGTDTQYF	TGTGCCAGCAGTGATGGATTAGATAAGGGGACAGATACGCAGTATTTT
TRBV28	-	13	TRBJ1-1	TRBD1	CASSLGGDREAFF	TGTGCCAGCAGTCTTGGAGGGGACAGGGAAGCTTTCTTT
TRBV14	-	13	TRBJ1-6	-	CASSQAQNSPLHF	TGTGCCAGCAGCCAAGCCCAGAATTCACCCCTCCACTTT
TRBV28	-	17	TRBJ2-1	-	CASSFNLGTSSHNEQFF	TGTGCCAGCAGTTTCAATTTGGGAACTAGCTCGCACAATGAGCAGTTCTTC
TRBV21-1	-	15	TRBJ2-5	-	CASGRDRGLGETQYF	TGTGCCAGCGGGCGAGACAGGGGGCTTGGGGAGACCCAGTACTTC
TRBV6-5	-	12	TRBJ1-2	-	CASTVGKGGYTF	TGTGCCAGCACTGTAGGGAAGGGGGGCTACACCTTC
TRBV5-1	-	13	TRBJ2-3	-	CASSLGGTDTQYF	TGCGCCAGCAGCTTGGGAGGCACAGATACGCAGTATTTT
TRBV2	-	16	TRBJ2-7	TRBD2	CASSDGGVAAIYEQYF	TGTGCCAGCAGTGATGGGGGGGTAGCGGCTATCTACGAGCAGTACTTC
TRBV5-4	-	12	TRBJ1-1	-	CASSLAQDEAFF	TGTGCCAGCAGCTTGGCCCAGGATGAAGCTTTCTTT
TRBV19	-	13	TRBJ1-2	-	CASSRQSPYGYTF	TGTGCCAGTAGTAGACAGAGCCCCTATGGCTACACCTTC
TRBV11-2	-	16	TRBJ1-6	-	CASSLQGNSYNSPLHF	TGTGCCAGCAGCTTACAGGGGAACTCCTATAATTCACCCCTCCACTTT
TRBV19	-	17	TRBJ2-3	TRBD2	CASSTPTSGKGTDTQYF	TGTGCCAGTAGTACCCCCACTAGCGGGAAGGGCACAGATACGCAGTATTTT
TRBV5-4	-	16	TRBJ2-7	TRBD2	CASSSGLDKLNYEQYF	TGTGCCAGCAGCTCTGGACTAGATAAGCTCAACTACGAGCAGTACTTC
TRBV29-1	-	14	TRBJ1-1	-	CSSVEPSLNTEAFF	TGCTCGAGCGTTGAACCCTCCCTGAACACTGAAGCTTTCTTT
TRBV6-4	-	15	TRBJ1-2	-	CASSAQTRDISGYTF	TGTGCCAGCAGTGCACAAACAAGGGACATCTCCGGCTACACCTTC
TRBV19	-	15	TRBJ2-2	-	CASKGWRDSTGELFF	TGTGCCAGTAAGGGGTGGAGGGATAGCACCGGGGAGCTGTTTTTT
TRBV19	-	16	TRBJ1-4	TRBD1	CASSIGSGTDNEKLFF	TGTGCCAGTAGTATAGGGTCCGGGACAGATAATGAAAAACTGTTTTTT
TRBV2	-	12	TRBJ1-6	-	CARSEENSPLHF	TGTGCCAGATCTGAGGAGAATTCACCCCTCCACTTT
TRBV6-1	-	12	TRBJ2-3	-	CASSEQTDTQYF	TGTGCCAGCAGTGAACAGACAGATACGCAGTATTTT
TRBV27	-	16	TRBJ1-5	-	CASTPAGADSNQPQHF	TGTGCCAGCACCCCCGCGGGGGCGGATAGCAATCAGCCCCAGCATTTT
TRBV24-1	-	12	TRBJ1-5	-	CATSDSNQPQHF	TGTGCCACCAGTGATTCTAATCAGCCCCAGCATTTT
TRBV20-1	once	13	TRBJ2-5	TRBD2	CSASMTSSETQYF	TGCAGTGCTAGTATGACTAGCTCCGAGACCCAGTACTTC
TRBV27	-	16	TRBJ2-5	-	CASSSSRDTAVWTQYF	TGTGCCAGCAGTTCCTCACGGGACACCGCCGTTTGGACCCAGTACTTC
TRBV7-2	once	14	TRBJ2-7	TRBD2	CASKGTSDSYEQYF	TGTGCCAGCAAGGGGACTAGTGATAGCTACGAGCAGTACTTC
TRBV19	-	17	TRBJ1-5	-	CASSIESLAVKGQPQHF	TGTGCCAGTAGTATAGAAAGTTTAGCAGTAAAGGGGCAGCCCCAGCATTTT
TRBV7-6	-	15	TRBJ1-1	-	CASSLEPGANTEAFF	TGTGCCAGCAGCTTAGAGCCAGGGGCGAACACTGAAGCTTTCTTT